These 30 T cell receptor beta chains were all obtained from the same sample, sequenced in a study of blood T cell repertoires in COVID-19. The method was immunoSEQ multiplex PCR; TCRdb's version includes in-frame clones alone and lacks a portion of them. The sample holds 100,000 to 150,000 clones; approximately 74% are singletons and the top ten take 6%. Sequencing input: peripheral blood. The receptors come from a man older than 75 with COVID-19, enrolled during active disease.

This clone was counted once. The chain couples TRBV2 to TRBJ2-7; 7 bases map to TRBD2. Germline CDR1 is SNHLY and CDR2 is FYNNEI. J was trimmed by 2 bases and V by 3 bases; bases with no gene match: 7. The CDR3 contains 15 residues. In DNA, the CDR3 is TGTGCCAGCAGTGAGGGGGACGGACTAGCCTACGAGCAGTACTTC. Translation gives CASSEGDGLAYEQYF.

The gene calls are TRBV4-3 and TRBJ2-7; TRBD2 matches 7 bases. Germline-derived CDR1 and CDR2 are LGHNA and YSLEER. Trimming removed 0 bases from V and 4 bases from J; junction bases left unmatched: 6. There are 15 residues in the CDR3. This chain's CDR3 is CASSQDWGEGYEQYF. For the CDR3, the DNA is TGCGCCAGCAGCCAAGATTGGGGGGAGGGGTACGAGCAGTACTTC.

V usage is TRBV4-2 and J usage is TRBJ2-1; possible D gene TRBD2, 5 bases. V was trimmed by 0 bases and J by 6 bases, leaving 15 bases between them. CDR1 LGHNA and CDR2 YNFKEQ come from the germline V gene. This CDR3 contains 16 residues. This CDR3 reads CASSQERAKRGNEQFF. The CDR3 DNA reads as TGTGCCAGCAGCCAAGAGAGGGCCAAGCGAGGCAATGAGCAGTTCTTC.

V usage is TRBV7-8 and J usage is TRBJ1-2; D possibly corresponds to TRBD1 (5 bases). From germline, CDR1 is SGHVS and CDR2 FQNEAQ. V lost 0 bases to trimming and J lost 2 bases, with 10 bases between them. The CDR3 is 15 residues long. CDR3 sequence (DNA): TGTGCCAGCAGCTTAGCAGGGGCTTTAAACTATGGCTACACCTTC. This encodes CASSLAGALNYGYTF.

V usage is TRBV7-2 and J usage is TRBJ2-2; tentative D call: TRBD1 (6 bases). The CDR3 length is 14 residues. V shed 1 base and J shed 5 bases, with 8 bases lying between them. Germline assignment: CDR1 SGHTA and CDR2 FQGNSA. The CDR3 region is CASSLGTATGELFF. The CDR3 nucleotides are TGTGCCAGCAGCTTAGGGACAGCAACCGGGGAGCTGTTTTTT. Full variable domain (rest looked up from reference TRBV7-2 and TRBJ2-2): GAGVSQSPSNKVTEKGKDVELRCDPISGHTALYWYRQSLGQGLEFLIYFQGNSAPDKSGLPSDRFSAERTGGSVSTLTIQRTQQEDSAVYLCASSLGTATGELFFGEGSRLTVL.

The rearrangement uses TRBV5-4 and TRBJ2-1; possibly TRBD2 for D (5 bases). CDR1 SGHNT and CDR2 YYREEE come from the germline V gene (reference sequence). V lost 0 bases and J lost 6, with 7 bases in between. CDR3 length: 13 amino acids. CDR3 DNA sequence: TGTGCCAGCAGCTTGGGACTACCCAATGAGCAGTTCTTC. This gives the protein CASSLGLPNEQFF.

CDR3 nucleotides: TGTGCCACCGCCGGAAGGGGTCTGACAGATACGCAGTATTTT. Translation: CATAGRGLTDTQYF. This rearrangement joins TRBV6-5 to TRBJ2-3; TRBD1 is a possible D gene (5 bases). CDR1 is MNHEY and CDR2 is SVGAGI in the germline V gene. Trimming took off 10 bases at V and 3 bases at J, with 17 bases between the two ends. The CDR3 contains 14 residues.

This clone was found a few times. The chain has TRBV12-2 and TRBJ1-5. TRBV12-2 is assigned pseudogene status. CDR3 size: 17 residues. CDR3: CASRLESGGASHQPQHF. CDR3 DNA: TGTGCAAGTCGCTTAGAGAGTGGGGGGGCCTCCCATCAGCCCCAGCATTTT.

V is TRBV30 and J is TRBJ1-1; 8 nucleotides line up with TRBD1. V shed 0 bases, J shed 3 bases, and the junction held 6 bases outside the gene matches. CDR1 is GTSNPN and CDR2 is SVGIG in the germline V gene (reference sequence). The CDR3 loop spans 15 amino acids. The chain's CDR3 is CAWSVSGGRDTEAFF. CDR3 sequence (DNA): TGTGCCTGGAGTGTTTCAGGGGGCAGGGACACTGAAGCTTTCTTT.

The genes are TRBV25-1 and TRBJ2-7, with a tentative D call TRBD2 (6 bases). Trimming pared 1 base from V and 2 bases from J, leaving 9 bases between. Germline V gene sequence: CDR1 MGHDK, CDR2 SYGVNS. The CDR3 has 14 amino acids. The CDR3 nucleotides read TGTGCCAGCAGTGAATTCGGGGGTACCTACGAGCAGTACTTC. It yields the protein CASSEFGGTYEQYF.

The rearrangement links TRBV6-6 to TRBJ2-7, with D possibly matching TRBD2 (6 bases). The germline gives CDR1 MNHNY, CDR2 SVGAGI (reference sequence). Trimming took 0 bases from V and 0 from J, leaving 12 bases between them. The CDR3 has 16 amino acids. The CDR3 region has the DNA TGTGCCAGCAGTTACTCCGCTTCGACTAGCTCCTACGAGCAGTACTTC. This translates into CASSYSASTSSYEQYF.

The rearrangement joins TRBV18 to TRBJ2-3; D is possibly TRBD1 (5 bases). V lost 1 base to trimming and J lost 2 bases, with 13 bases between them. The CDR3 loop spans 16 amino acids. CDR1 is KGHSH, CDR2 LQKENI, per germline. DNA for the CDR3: TGTGCCAGCTCACCACAGGGAAGGGGTTTCACAGATACGCAGTATTTT. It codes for CASSPQGRGFTDTQYF.

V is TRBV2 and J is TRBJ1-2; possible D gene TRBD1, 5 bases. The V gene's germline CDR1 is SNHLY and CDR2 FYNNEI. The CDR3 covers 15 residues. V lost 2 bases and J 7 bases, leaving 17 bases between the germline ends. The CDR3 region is CASSELGALFSGYTF. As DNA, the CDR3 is TGTGCCAGCAGTGAATTAGGGGCCCTATTCTCTGGCTACACCTTC.

The CDR3 DNA reads as TGCGCCAGCAGCTTGGGGGTCGGGGGAGATACCGGGGAGCTGTTTTTT. Its protein product is CASSLGVGGDTGELFF. This chain joins TRBV5-1 and TRBJ2-2; the D gene is possibly TRBD2 (6 bases). The CDR3 has 16 amino acids. Per germline, CDR1 SGHRS and CDR2 YFSETQ. V lost 0 bases to trimming and J lost 5 bases, with 14 bases between them.

The CDR3 DNA follows: TGTGCCAGCAGCCAGATGACTAGCGGTGGCTGGACCCAGTACTTC. It codes for CASSQMTSGGWTQYF. The chain links TRBV3-1 (or the pseudogene TRBV3-2) to TRBJ2-5; 9 bases are a match to TRBD2. CDR3 size: 15 residues. V lost 3 bases to trimming and J lost 7 bases; unmatched junction nucleotides: 9. Germline CDR1 is LGHDT and CDR2 is YNNKEL (reference sequence).

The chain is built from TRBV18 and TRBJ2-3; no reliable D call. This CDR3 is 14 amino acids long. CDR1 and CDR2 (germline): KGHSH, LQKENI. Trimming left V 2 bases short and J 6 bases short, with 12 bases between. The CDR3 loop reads CASSPKEAADTQYF. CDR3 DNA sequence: TGTGCCAGCTCACCAAAAGAAGCCGCGGATACGCAGTATTTT.

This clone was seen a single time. This chain's CDR3 is CSASILDSKLNTEAFF. The CDR3 bases are TGCAGTGCTAGTATTCTCGACTCTAAATTGAACACTGAAGCTTTCTTT. The chain employs TRBV20-1 and TRBJ1-1; D gene uncertain. CDR1 is DFQATT, CDR2 SNEGSKA, per germline (reference sequence). The CDR3 loop spans 16 amino acids. Trimming shortened V by 3 bases and J by 0 bases, and 17 bases separated the two germline ends.

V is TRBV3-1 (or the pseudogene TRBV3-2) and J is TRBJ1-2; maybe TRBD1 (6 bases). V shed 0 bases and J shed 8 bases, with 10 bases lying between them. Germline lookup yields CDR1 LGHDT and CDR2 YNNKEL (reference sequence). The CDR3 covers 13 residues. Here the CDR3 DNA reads TGTGCCAGCAGCCAAGAGGGGGCACGGGGCTACACCTTC. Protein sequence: CASSQEGARGYTF.

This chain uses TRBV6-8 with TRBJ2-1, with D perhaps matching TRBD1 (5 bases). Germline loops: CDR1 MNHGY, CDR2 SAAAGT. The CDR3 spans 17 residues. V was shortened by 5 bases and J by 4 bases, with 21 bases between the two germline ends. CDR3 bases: TGTGCCAGCAGTGGCGGACAAGGAAGCGAATATTACAATGAGCAGTTCTTC. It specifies CASSGGQGSEYYNEQFF.

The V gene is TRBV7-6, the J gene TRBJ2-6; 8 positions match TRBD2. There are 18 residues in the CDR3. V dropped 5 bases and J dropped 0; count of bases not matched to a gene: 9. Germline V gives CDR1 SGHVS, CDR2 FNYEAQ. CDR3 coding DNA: TGTGCCAGCAGCCACGGGGGGGCAGGCACCTCTGGGGCCAACGTCCTGACTTTC. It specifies CASSHGGAGTSGANVLTF. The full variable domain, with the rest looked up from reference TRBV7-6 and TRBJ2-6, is GAGVSQSPRYKVTKRGQDVALRCDPISGHVSLYWYRQALGQGPEFLTYFNYEAQQDKSGLPNDRFSAERPEGSISTLTIQRTEQRDSAMYRCASSHGGAGTSGANVLTFGAGSRLTVL.

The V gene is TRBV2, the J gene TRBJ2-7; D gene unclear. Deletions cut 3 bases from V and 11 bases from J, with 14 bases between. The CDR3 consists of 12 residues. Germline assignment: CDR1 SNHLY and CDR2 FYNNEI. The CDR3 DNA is TGTGCCAGCAGTGACGCCGGTACAGTCAAGTACTTC. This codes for CASSDAGTVKYF.

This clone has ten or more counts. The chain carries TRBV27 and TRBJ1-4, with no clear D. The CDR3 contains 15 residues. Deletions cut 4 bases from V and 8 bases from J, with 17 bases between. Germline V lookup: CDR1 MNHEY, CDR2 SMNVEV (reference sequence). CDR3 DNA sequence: TGTGCCAGCAGTTATAGGGCTGTGAGGGAGGAAAAACTGTTTTTT. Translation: CASSYRAVREEKLFF.

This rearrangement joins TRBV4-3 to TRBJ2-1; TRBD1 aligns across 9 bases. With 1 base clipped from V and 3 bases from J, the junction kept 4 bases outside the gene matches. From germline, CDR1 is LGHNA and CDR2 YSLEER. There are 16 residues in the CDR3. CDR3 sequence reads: CASSQGDRVNYNEQFF. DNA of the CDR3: TGCGCCAGCAGCCAAGGGGACAGGGTGAACTACAATGAGCAGTTCTTC.

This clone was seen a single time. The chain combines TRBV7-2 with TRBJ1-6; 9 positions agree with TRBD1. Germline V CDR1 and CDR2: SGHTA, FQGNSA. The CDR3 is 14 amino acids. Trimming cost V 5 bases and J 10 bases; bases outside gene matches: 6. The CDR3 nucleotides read TGTGCCAGCAGCGCCCGACAGGGGGGATCACCCCTCCACTTT. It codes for CASSARQGGSPLHF.

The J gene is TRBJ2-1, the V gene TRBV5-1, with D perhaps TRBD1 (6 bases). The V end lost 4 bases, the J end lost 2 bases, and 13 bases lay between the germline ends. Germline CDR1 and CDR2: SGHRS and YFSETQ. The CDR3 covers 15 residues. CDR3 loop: CASSGGSGAYNEQFF. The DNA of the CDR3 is TGCGCCAGCAGCGGGGGCTCAGGGGCCTACAATGAGCAGTTCTTC.

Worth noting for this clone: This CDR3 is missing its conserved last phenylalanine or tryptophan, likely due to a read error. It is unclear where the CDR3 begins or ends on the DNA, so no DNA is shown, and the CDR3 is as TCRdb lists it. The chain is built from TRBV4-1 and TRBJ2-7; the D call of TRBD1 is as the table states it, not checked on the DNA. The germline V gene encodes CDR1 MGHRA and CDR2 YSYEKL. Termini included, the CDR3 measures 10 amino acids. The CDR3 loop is CASSRTTGRY.

CDR3 nucleotides: TGCGCCAGCAGCCTCACACCATCTAGCGGACAAGAGACCCAGTACTTC. It codes for CASSLTPSSGQETQYF. The V gene is TRBV5-1, the J gene TRBJ2-5, with TRBD2 identical over 7 bases. After removal of 4 bases from V and 2 bases from J, the junction contained 11 bases not matched to a gene. Germline lookup yields CDR1 SGHRS and CDR2 YFSETQ. The length of the CDR3 is 16 residues. Together with reference TRBV5-1 and TRBJ2-5, the CDR3 gives the full variable domain: KAGVTQTPRYLIKTRGQQVTLSCSPISGHRSVSWYQQTPGQGLQFLFEYFSETQRNKGNFPGRFSGRQFSNSRSEMNVSTLELGDSALYLCASSLTPSSGQETQYFGPGTRLLVL.

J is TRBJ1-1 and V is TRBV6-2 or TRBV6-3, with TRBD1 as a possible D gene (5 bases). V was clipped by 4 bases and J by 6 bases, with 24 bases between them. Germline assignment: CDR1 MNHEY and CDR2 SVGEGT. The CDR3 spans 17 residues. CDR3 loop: CASSWSLRGTGRSEAFF. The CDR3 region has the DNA TGTGCCAGCAGTTGGTCTTTGCGGGGCACCGGTAGGTCTGAAGCTTTCTTT.

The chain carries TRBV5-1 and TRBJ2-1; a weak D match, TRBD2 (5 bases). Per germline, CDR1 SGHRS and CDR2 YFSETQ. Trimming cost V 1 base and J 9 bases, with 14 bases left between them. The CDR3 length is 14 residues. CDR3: CASSLISRVTEQFF. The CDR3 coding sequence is TGCGCCAGCAGCTTGATATCGAGGGTCACTGAGCAGTTCTTC. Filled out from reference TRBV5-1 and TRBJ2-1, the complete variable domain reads KAGVTQTPRYLIKTRGQQVTLSCSPISGHRSVSWYQQTPGQGLQFLFEYFSETQRNKGNFPGRFSGRQFSNSRSEMNVSTLELGDSALYLCASSLISRVTEQFFGPGTRLTVL.

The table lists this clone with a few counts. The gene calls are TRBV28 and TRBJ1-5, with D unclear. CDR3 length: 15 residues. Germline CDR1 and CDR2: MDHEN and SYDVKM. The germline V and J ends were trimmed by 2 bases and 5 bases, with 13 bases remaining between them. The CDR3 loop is CASSLMGVWDQPQHF. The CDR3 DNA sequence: TGTGCCAGCAGTTTAATGGGAGTGTGGGATCAGCCCCAGCATTTT.